This record covers a single TCR beta chain. Its antigen is not known. The data belong to a study of graft-versus-host responses after intestinal transplantation. For the study at large: Each of the recipients got a multivisceral, liver-intestinal, or isolated intestinal transplant. Every recipient had anti-thymocyte globulin induction and approximately 3 years of tacrolimus plus steroids. Study results and caveats: Investigators detected GvH clones in recipient marrow, with some emerging earlier in ileum or blood. Early HvG declines after transplant were associated with peak circulating GvH clone levels.

Per the germline V gene, CDR1 is SGHKS and CDR2 is YYEKEE (reference sequence). This CDR3 region has 13 residues. The V and J ends lost 5 bases and 2 bases respectively, with 10 bases between them. Measured with immunoSEQ multiplex PCR; TCRdb has only the in-frame clones, and not every one. The sample has about 9,800 clones, more than 75% seen once. The receptor comes from a human patient who received an intestinal transplant, so some T cells may come from the graft donor. Here the sequenced sample was PBMCs, taken just over 42 days after intestinal transplant. J is TRBJ1-1 and V is TRBV5-5, with D maybe TRBD1 (6 bases). CDR3 nucleotides: TGTGCCAGCAGGCCCAGGGGAAACACTGAAGCTTTCTTT. It translates to CASRPRGNTEAFF.